This T cell receptor beta chain was recorded in a study of T cells in Graves' hyperthyroidism and ophthalmopathy. RNA transcripts provided the source from which TCR beta CDR3 regions were amplified. When the TCR CDR3 underwent first-round RT-PCR, the HTBI primer set was used. MiXCR, applied by TCRdb to the multiplex PCR reads, yields one record per CDR3 protein. The sample holds some 370,000 distinct CDR3 sequences, 17% seen once. The V segment lost 2 bases and the J segment 1 base; nucleotides outside the gene matches: 7. CDR3 length: 16 amino acids. CDR1 and CDR2 from the germline V gene are SGHRS and YFSETQ. Study findings and constraints: Blood also contained most expanded thyroid clonotypes above 0.001.

This clonotype was recorded at least ten times. Its antigen is unidentified. The specimen was blood. The chain carries TRBV5-1 and TRBJ2-5, with 8 positions matching TRBD2. This clonotype was obtained from a woman in her 30s with Graves' hyperthyroidism that later progressed to Graves' ophthalmopathy. CDR3 loop: CASSFVGGGTQETQYF. CDR3 sequence (DNA): TGCGCCAGCAGCTTCGTCGGCGGGGGGACCCAAGAGACCCAGTACTTC.